This T cell receptor beta chain stems from a study of tumor-infiltrating lymphocytes in primary liver carcinoma. Study overall: Samples yielded about 3.5 to 8 million productive TCRbeta reads, similar across tissue types.

Researchers generated TCR beta cDNA from approximately 500 ng of total RNA, relying on a constant-region primer. Three-round nested multiplex PCR performed with slightly modified ARM-PCR produced the TCR beta libraries. Amplification in the first two PCR rounds was performed using TRBV1-TRBV30 forward primers and a C-beta reverse primer for approximately 10 cycles each. Each CDR3 protein is one row after TCRdb ran MiXCR on the multiplex PCR reads. Counted here are approximately 120,000 distinct CDR3 sequences, around 60% occurring once; the ten biggest clones make up around 8.2%. This clonotype appeared once. One end of the junction is discordant with germline, which a read error may explain. CDR1 LGHNA and CDR2 YNFKEQ come from the germline V gene. CDR3 length: 16 amino acids. Total RNA and DNA came together from roughly 20-30 mg of bulk tissue without cell sorting.

The sample consisted of liver tumor tissue from sampling region 3. Subset: tumor region T3, left-lateral pole. The TCR originated in an older woman with primary liver carcinoma and hepatitis B virus infection. V usage is TRBV4-2 and J usage is TRBJ2-2, with 7 bases that match TRBD2. CDR3 bases: TGTGCCAGCAGCCAAGAACCGGGGGAGGGGACCGAGGAGCTGTTTTTT. Its protein is CASSQEPGEGTEELFF.